This entry is about one T cell receptor beta chain. The sample contains more than one DNA sequence encoding this CDR3. The data stem from a study of cytomegalovirus exposure and HLA in healthy donors. Primers for the PCR totalled 60 Vbeta and 13 Jbeta. Assay: immunoSEQ multiplex PCR; the TCRdb copy retains only in-frame clones and omits some. The sample consists of 170,000 or so clones, roughly 84% of them appearing once. This CDR3 contains 12 residues. Germline V gene sequence: CDR1 MNHNY, CDR2 SVGAGI (reference sequence). V lost 2 bases to trimming and J lost 4 bases, with 2 bases between them. Source material: PBMCs. J is TRBJ1-4 and V is TRBV6-6; D call uncertain. The sequence came from a boy aged 2 to 10 in good health and CMV-seronegative. Here the CDR3 DNA reads TGTGCCAGCAGTTACCGTAATGAAAAACTGTTTTTT. Its translation: CASSYRNEKLFF.